Sequencing of this T cell receptor beta chain was carried out in a study of cytomegalovirus exposure and HLA in healthy donors (dated by TCRdb to 2016 to 2017). Regarding the complete study: An earlier analysis of roughly 500 of the donors reported 250 to 300 Gb of sequence data and roughly 100 million unique TCR beta sequences from roughly 200 million T cells. About 300 gigabases of sequencing data and tens of millions of unique TCR sequences were included in an early release covering over 600 HLA-typed donors. Among the roughly 400 genotyped donors, approximately 76% belonged to the genetic ancestry cluster associated with self-reported Caucasian donors. The aim of the study was to test whether cataloging public T cell receptors could identify signatures of past pathogen exposure. The study used immunosequencing to profile the T cell repertoires of some 600 subjects and linked those repertoires to cytomegalovirus serostatus. Along with the 666-subject first cohort, a separate validation cohort of over a hundred different subjects was used. To predict cytomegalovirus infection status, the study combined high-throughput TCR immunosequencing, statistical association of individual TCRs with disease status, and machine learning. A later analysis re-examined previously published TCR beta repertoires from over 500 donors and added high-resolution HLA genotyping to investigate patterns of TCR occurrence. The later analysis used no new phenotypic data to find candidate immune exposures, relying instead on TCR beta sequences and their occurrence across donors. To decide whether each TCR beta V gene segment behaved as functional or pseudogenic, an earlier analysis of some 600 of the donors relied on high-throughput TCR beta sequencing. Donor age, sex, ethnicity and CMV serostatus were compiled together with the repertoire data. A later genetic analysis used genome-wide SNP genotypes for about 65% of the roughly 700 donors, treating that subset as a discovery cohort. All discovery cohort repertoires had been generated using a single sequencing platform. Class I and class II HLA loci were covered by the typing at four-digit resolution. The number of donors typed differed by locus, with 629-630 for A, B, C, DRB1 and DQB1, over 500 for DQA1, 600 to 610 for DPA1, and around 450 for DPB1. A handful of DR-DQ haplotypes were handled as single units for association and clustering because linkage in the cohort was strong. Across approximately 400 genotyped donors of the cohort, an average of about 250,000 unique TCR beta nucleotide sequences per donor were sequenced, and 15% to 20% of those sequences were non-productive. Points the paper makes about the study in general: Specific HLA alleles were associated with 18,000 or so TCR beta sequences at a false discovery rate of 0.05 in a later analysis. The study gave a list of about 160 TCR beta chains associated with cytomegalovirus. Presence/absence analyses assumed roughly uniform sequencing depth across donors, an assumption that may not hold. Linkage disequilibrium might explain the correlated functional status among segregating V segments, but an unknown experimental factor could not be excluded. In vitro tests confirmed that a few of the cytomegalovirus-associated TCR beta chains recognize cytomegalovirus antigens. The classifier was reported to diagnose cytomegalovirus status with high specificity and sensitivity in both the original and validation cohorts. Because counts were too low, about 17 rarely observed V segments, including chromosome 9 orphons, were excluded from the earlier analysis of fewer than 650 of the donors. For the cohort, immune exposure information was limited to CMV serostatus. Some IMGT-functional V segments, including TRBV6-2 and TRBV6-3, could not be told apart with the 87-base-pair reads, so those segments were excluded. Compared with the 666-donor mean, donors in an Asian-associated ancestry cluster had fewer N-insertions in productive TCRs, according to a later genetic analysis. In a later analysis, HLA-associated TCR beta chains were found to be more clonally expanded and to have lower generation probabilities than equally common non-associated chains. In a later analysis, TCR association rates were found to vary across HLA loci, with the most associated TCRs seen for DRB1 alleles and the fewest for HLA-C alleles. A group of highly shared sequence variants was considered likely to be a technical artifact of the sequencing pipeline. The authors suggested that the approach could potentially be extended to other disease states and immunological phenotypes. HLA typing was unavailable for some donors at each locus, so association tests used only the typed subset. Only TCR beta chains were sequenced in this cohort, and the absence of alpha or paired-chain data limited detectable features. A later genetic analysis associated a missense DCLRE1C variant with V-gene and J-gene trimming of TCR beta chains, and an independent cohort replicated the association. Across donors, most TCR sequences were observed very rarely, whereas some public TCRs were present in many individuals. Strong co-occurrence of HLA alleles, especially DR and DQ, made assigning TCR associations to individual alleles difficult. According to a later analysis, parvovirus B19, influenza, CMV and Epstein-Barr virus appeared linked to several top co-occurrence clusters. In an earlier analysis of a few hundred of the donors, most TCR beta V segments were observed in productive rearrangements about 90% or about 30% of the time, broadly matching IMGT annotations. A later analysis found that most CMV-associated TCR beta chains appeared HLA-restricted, with HLA associations seemingly driven largely by CMV exposure. A further reported finding was that TCR beta sequences accurately predicted the HLA-A and HLA-B alleles for most subjects in the first cohort.

In total, just over 650 healthy bone marrow donors made up the cohort. At the time of sampling, all cohort members were nominally healthy, though unrecorded immune exposures were likely present. The donor tested CMV seronegative and was one of the 352 seronegative cohort members. A peripheral blood sample was provided by each donor, and peripheral blood mononuclear cells were used for TCR beta sequencing. Genomic DNA extraction from the blood cell samples was performed with the Qiagen DNeasy Blood Extraction Kit. Library preparation was by the immunoSEQ multiplex PCR assay. For the multiplex PCR, a mixture combining 60 forward primers for TCR Vbeta segments and 13 reverse primers for TCR Jbeta segments was used. A multiplex PCR assay on genomic DNA amplified the CDR3 region of rearranged TCR beta genes. The amplified TCR beta libraries were sequenced on the Illumina HiSeq System as 87-base-pair reads. In the paper's pipeline: Across the 700 or so repertoires, a later analysis counted 78 million or so unique TCR beta chains, roughly 11 million of which were shared by at least two donors. A nearest-neighbor algorithm error-corrected the raw reads and collapsed the reads into unique sequences, merging closely related sequences to remove PCR and sequencing errors. CDR3 sequences were aligned to IMGT reference sequences to assign V, D and J gene segments. Each retained sequence needed at least a six-nucleotide match to both a V gene segment and a J gene segment. A rearrangement counted as productive if the CDR3 had no stop codons and remained in frame with V and J, and every other rearrangement counted as non-productive. Following IMGT convention, CDR3 was defined as the stretch from the second conserved V-encoded cysteine up to the conserved J-encoded phenylalanine. The earlier analysis of approximately 500 of the donors excluded sequences that lacked an unambiguous match to a single V gene segment. In an earlier analysis of 587 of the donors, V segments were called functional above 56.7% productive rearrangements and were called segregating when the between-donor standard deviation exceeded 5%. A statistical classification framework was developed to diagnose cytomegalovirus status using the catalog of TCR beta chain sequences. A later analysis assigned V and J genes by comparing TCR nucleotide sequences with IMGT/GENE-DB human TR gene sequences. Using the TCRdist pipeline, a later analysis assigned CDR3 sequences along with most-parsimonious VDJ recombination scenarios. A later analysis defined each TCR beta chain by its CDR3 amino acid sequence plus V-gene family, and excluded reads lacking a unique V-gene family. In a later analysis, nearly 600 highly shared, low-generation-probability nucleotide sequences were removed to address suspected cross-contamination and a sequencing artifact. In a later analysis, a clonal expansion index for each public chain was calculated from normalized within-repertoire ranks of inferred template counts. Generation probabilities in a later analysis came from a VDJ recombination model fitted to out-of-frame rearrangements, and those results were checked against IGoR. A later analysis scored TCR-TCR, TCR-HLA and TCR-CMV co-occurrence with hypergeometric tests, applying a repertoire-size bias correction to TCR pairs. In a later analysis, false discovery rates were estimated by permuting HLA or CMV assignments 20 times. In a later analysis, co-occurring TCRs were grouped using DBSCAN, and TCRdist sequence similarity was added for clustering within HLA-allele-positive subsets. Repertoires with fewer than 30,000 or more than 120,000 public chains, plus five repertoires with anomalous nucleotide sharing, were excluded from co-occurrence clustering. Not all clones reach the TCRdb copy of this immuneACCESS table, which keeps in-frame sequences only. Checked studies attribute under half of the gap to unresolved V genes and leave the rest unexplained. For V, J and clone size, that table is used; D and trimming come from the DNA. Within this sample are around 210,000 clones, with more than 75% of them counted one time only. The top ten clonotypes cover less than 3% of the sample.

Taken from the germline V gene, the CDR1 and CDR2 loops are SNHLY and FYNNEI. The V end gives up 7 bases and the J end 3 bases, leaving 7 bases in the junction not matched to a gene. The CDR3 runs 14 amino acids, cysteine and phenylalanine included. Only CDR3 DNA is held: 42 bases, read in frame from base 1. A note on this clone: Its recognized antigen is unknown. Within one base of it there is no much larger clone, and no base qualities were kept.

The sample comprised PBMCs. This sequence uses TRBV2 and TRBJ1-1, with TRBD1 identical over 8 junction bases. The TCR originated in a middle-aged woman in good health and CMV-seronegative. The base sequence is TGTGCCAGCACAGTTCTGACAGGGGACACTGAAGCTTTCTTT. Its protein reads: CASTVLTGDTEAFF.